What follows are 19 T cell receptor beta chains derived from one specimen sequenced in a study of cytomegalovirus exposure and HLA in healthy donors. Primers: 60 Vbeta forward and 13 Jbeta reverse. TCRdb keeps only in-frame clones here, not all; method: immunoSEQ multiplex PCR. This table holds 85,000 to 100,000 clones, 50% to 80% found once. Sequencing was performed on PBMCs. Receptors were obtained from a man in his 60s in good health and CMV-seronegative.

V is TRBV29-1 and J is TRBJ1-2; 9 nucleotides match TRBD1. CDR1 and CDR2 from the germline V gene are SQVTM and ANQGSEA. The CDR3 consists of 16 residues. The trim removed 7 bases at V and 7 bases at J, leaving 19 bases unmatched. CDR3: CSAYATGQGGDGGYTF. For the CDR3, the DNA is TGCAGCGCCTACGCTACGGGACAGGGAGGGGACGGTGGCTACACCTTC.

For this clone: The sample holds other DNA sequences that translate to the same CDR3. The V gene is TRBV19, the J gene TRBJ1-2; D is unclear. The CDR3 totals 16 residues. Between the trimmed V and J ends, which lost 3 bases and 7 bases, there was a span of 21 bases. Germline-derived CDR1 and CDR2 are LNHDA and SQIVND (reference sequence). CDR3 sequence reads: CASSIPEGRDLGGYTF. In DNA, the CDR3 is TGTGCCAGTAGTATCCCCGAGGGCAGAGACTTGGGTGGCTACACCTTC.

The J gene is TRBJ2-7, the V gene TRBV9; TRBD2 aligns across 8 bases. Germline V gene lookup returns CDR1 SGDLS and CDR2 YYNGEE. This CDR3 has 14 residues. Trimming at V came to 0 bases and at J to 6 bases, leaving 5 bases not matched to a gene. CDR3 residues: CASSVDAGTSEQYF. The CDR3 DNA reads TGTGCCAGCAGCGTAGATGCCGGGACTAGCGAGCAGTACTTC.

The rearrangement uses TRBV14 and TRBJ1-1; D unresolved. V lost 0 bases, J lost 6 bases, and 11 bases lay in between. Per the germline V gene, CDR1 is SGHDN and CDR2 is FVKESK. The CDR3 contains 14 residues. CDR3 nucleotide sequence: TGTGCCAGCAGCCAAGACGGATTGGGAGCTGAAGCTTTCTTT. It translates to CASSQDGLGAEAFF.

The chain combines TRBV5-1 with TRBJ2-1; possible D gene TRBD2, 5 bases. The germline V gene encodes CDR1 SGHRS and CDR2 YFSETQ. The V end was cut by 0 bases, the J end by 2 bases, with 9 bases between. This CDR3 region has 15 residues. The chain's CDR3 is CASSLVHGAYNEQFF. The CDR3 bases are TGCGCCAGCAGCTTGGTGCACGGGGCCTACAATGAGCAGTTCTTC. The complete variable domain, with remaining parts taken from reference TRBV5-1 and TRBJ2-1, reads KAGVTQTPRYLIKTRGQQVTLSCSPISGHRSVSWYQQTPGQGLQFLFEYFSETQRNKGNFPGRFSGRQFSNSRSEMNVSTLELGDSALYLCASSLVHGAYNEQFFGPGTRLTVL.

V is TRBV6-1 and J is TRBJ1-1; 7 bases are a match to TRBD1. Germline CDR1 reads MNHNS; CDR2 reads SASEGT. This CDR3 region has 13 residues. With V trimmed by 6 bases and J by 3 bases, 4 bases remained unmatched. The DNA of the CDR3 is TGTGCCAGCAGCCGTACAGGGGACACTGAAGCTTTCTTT. This sequence encodes CASSRTGDTEAFF.

The count of this clone is one. The J gene is TRBJ1-6, the V gene TRBV5-1; 9 nucleotides align to TRBD1. Germline values: CDR1 SGHRS, CDR2 YFSETQ. The J segment lost 11 bases and the V segment lost 2 bases, leaving 8 bases of the junction unmatched. The CDR3 runs 15 residues. The DNA of the CDR3 is TGCGCCAGCAGCTTCCAGGGACAGGGTCCCCCACCCCTCCACTTT. This translates into CASSFQGQGPPPLHF.

This chain joins TRBV4-2 and TRBJ2-6, with D possibly being TRBD1 (5 bases). From germline, CDR1 is LGHNA and CDR2 YNFKEQ. The V gene lost 4 bases and the J gene lost 12 bases, with 10 bases spanning the gap. The CDR3 has 12 amino acids. In nucleotides, the CDR3 is TGTGCCAGCAGCCGGTCGCAGGGCGTCCTGACTTTC. This translates into CASSRSQGVLTF.

The chain recombines TRBV29-1 with TRBJ1-2; D is unclear. The CDR3 is made up of 14 amino acids. The ends were cut back, 2 bases at V and 2 bases at J, with 12 bases in the middle. The V gene's germline CDR1 is SQVTM and CDR2 ANQGSEA. The CDR3 coding sequence is TGCAGCGTTGAAAATCCGCCCGGGAACTATGGCTACACCTTC. This translates into CSVENPPGNYGYTF. Full variable domain (rest looked up from reference TRBV29-1 and TRBJ1-2): SAVISQKPSRDICQRGTSLTIQCQVDSQVTMMFWYRQQPGQSLTLIATANQGSEATYESGFVIDKFPISRPNLTFSTLTVSNMSPEDSSIYLCSVENPPGNYGYTFGSGTRLTVV.

The chain recombines TRBV7-9 with TRBJ1-6, with 8 bases matching TRBD1. The ends lost 5 bases at V and 7 bases at J; junction bases unmatched: 7. From germline, CDR1 is SEHNR and CDR2 FQNEAQ (reference sequence). The CDR3 spans 15 residues. CDR3 DNA sequence: TGTGCCAGCAGCCGGGAAGGACAGGGAAATTCACCCCTCCACTTT. Residues: CASSREGQGNSPLHF. The full variable domain, its missing parts supplied by reference TRBV7-9 and TRBJ1-6, is DTGVSQNPRHKITKRGQNVTFRCDPISEHNRLYWYRQTLGQGPEFLTYFQNEAQLEKSRLLSDRFSAERPKGSFSTLEIQRTEQGDSAMYLCASSREGQGNSPLHFGNGTRLTVT.

In its sample, this clone was seen once. The chain recombines TRBV7-3 with TRBJ2-1; 8 nucleotides match TRBD2. The CDR3 runs 15 residues. Germline-derived CDR1 and CDR2 are SGHTA and FQGTGA. J was trimmed by 0 bases and V by 5 bases; bases with no gene match: 3. The DNA for the CDR3 is TGTGCCAGCAGCCCGACTAGCGACTCCTACAATGAGCAGTTCTTC. Residues: CASSPTSDSYNEQFF. Full variable domain (remainder filled in from reference TRBV7-3 and TRBJ2-1): GAGVSQTPSNKVTEKGKYVELRCDPISGHTALYWYRQSLGQGPEFLIYFQGTGAADDSGLPNDRFFAVRPEGSVSTLKIQRTERGDSAVYLCASSPTSDSYNEQFFGPGTRLTVL.

The chain couples TRBV15 to TRBJ1-3; 7 nucleotides agree with TRBD1. CDR1 and CDR2 from the germline V gene are LNHNV and YYDKDF (reference sequence). This CDR3 region has 14 residues. V was pared by 4 bases and J by 4 bases, with 4 bases of the junction left unmatched. The CDR3, as DNA: TGTGCCACCAGCAAGGGGGCGGCCGGAAACACCATATATTTT. Translating gives CATSKGAAGNTIYF.

V is TRBV7-2 and J is TRBJ2-7; D may be TRBD1 (6 bases). Trimming removed 5 bases at V and 5 bases at J, with 7 bases between. In germline, CDR1 is SGHTA, CDR2 FQGNSA. CDR3 size: 11 residues. CDR3 bases: TGTGCCAGCAGCCGGACAGACGAGCAGTACTTC. Its translation is CASSRTDEQYF. The entire variable domain, with the rest obtained from reference TRBV7-2 and TRBJ2-7, is as follows: GAGVSQSPSNKVTEKGKDVELRCDPISGHTALYWYRQSLGQGLEFLIYFQGNSAPDKSGLPSDRFSAERTGGSVSTLTIQRTQQEDSAVYLCASSRTDEQYFGPGTRLTVT.

V usage is TRBV30 and J usage is TRBJ2-1, with 12 positions matching TRBD2. Germline lookup yields CDR1 GTSNPN and CDR2 SVGIG (reference sequence). V was pared by 2 bases and J by 4 bases, with 3 bases of the junction left unmatched. The CDR3 consists of 15 residues. CDR3 bases: TGTGCCTGGAGTCTAGCGGGGGGGCAATACAATGAGCAGTTCTTC. It translates to CAWSLAGGQYNEQFF.

The chain is built from TRBV28 and TRBJ1-3; D is possibly TRBD1 (5 bases). V lost 2 bases to trimming and J lost 2 bases, with 13 bases between them. Germline loops: CDR1 MDHEN, CDR2 SYDVKM. This CDR3 is built from 16 residues. The CDR3 protein is CASSLGGTEAGNTIYF. In DNA, the CDR3 is TGTGCCAGCAGTTTAGGGGGGACTGAGGCTGGAAACACCATATATTTT.

Comments on this clone: The same CDR3 also results from other DNA sequences found in this sample. V is TRBV2 and J is TRBJ2-4, with D tentatively TRBD1 (6 bases). Germline CDR1 is SNHLY and CDR2 is FYNNEI. Trimming removed 0 bases from V and 1 base from J, with 22 bases in between. This CDR3 has 20 amino acids. CDR3 coding DNA: TGTGCCAGCAGTGAAGCGCTTAAAGGACAGACCTTGGCGGCCAAAAACATTCAGTACTTC. Translation: CASSEALKGQTLAAKNIQYF.

The chain recombines TRBV5-1 with TRBJ1-6; TRBD1 matches 7 bases. The germline V gene has CDR1 SGHRS and CDR2 YFSETQ. After removal of 5 bases from V and 8 bases from J, the junction contained 13 bases not matched to a gene. This CDR3 has 16 residues. The CDR3 coding sequence is TGCGCCAGCAGGCACCGAAACAGGGGAGGTGATTCACCCCTCCACTTT. This codes for CASRHRNRGGDSPLHF.

The chain recombines TRBV11-2 with TRBJ2-4, with a tentative D call TRBD2 (5 bases). CDR3 length: 15 amino acids. Germline V CDR1 and CDR2: SGHAT, FQNNGV. The V end was cut by 4 bases, the J end by 3 bases, with 13 bases between. CDR3: CASSSLSRGKNIQYF. The CDR3 DNA follows: TGTGCCAGCAGCTCCCTCTCCCGGGGCAAAAACATTCAGTACTTC.

The V call is TRBV10-2, the J call TRBJ2-7, with 7 positions matching TRBD1. The CDR3 spans 14 residues. Per the germline V gene, CDR1 is WSHSY and CDR2 is SAAADI. V dropped 6 bases and J dropped 5; count of bases not matched to a gene: 10. CDR3 protein: CASSLKGAHDEQYF. In DNA, the CDR3 is TGCGCCAGCAGCCTGAAGGGGGCCCACGACGAGCAGTACTTC.